One sample yielded the 23 T cell receptor beta chains listed below, sequenced in a study of blood T cell repertoires in COVID-19. Profiling relied on immunoSEQ multiplex PCR, and the TCRdb table lists in-frame clones only, not all of them. The table shows some 370,000 clones, with roughly 90% occurring only once. Input material: peripheral blood. These receptor sequences come from a man between 35 and 55 years old with acute or convalescent COVID-19.

This clone has a single count. The chain links TRBV27 to TRBJ1-5, with D possibly TRBD1 on 5 matching bases. V gave up 4 bases and J gave up 2 bases, with 18 bases separating them. Germline CDR1 is MNHEY and CDR2 is SMNVEV (reference sequence). The CDR3 totals 17 residues. CDR3 sequence reads: CASSSPKGLGGNQPQHF. CDR3 sequence (DNA): TGTGCCAGCAGTTCCCCCAAGGGACTGGGGGGCAATCAGCCCCAGCATTTT.

The chain recombines TRBV3-1 (or the pseudogene TRBV3-2) with TRBJ1-1, with no clear D. Trimming stripped 4 bases from V and 1 base from J, with 10 bases between. The CDR3 contains 14 residues. Per germline, CDR1 LGHDT and CDR2 YNNKEL (reference sequence). Here the CDR3 reads CASSPGLSNTEAFF. CDR3 DNA: TGTGCCAGCAGCCCTGGACTGTCGAACACTGAAGCTTTCTTT.

The rearrangement links TRBV10-3 to TRBJ2-2, with 8 positions matching TRBD2. Trimming at V came to 8 bases and at J to 7 bases, leaving 6 bases not matched to a gene. Germline loops: CDR1 ENHRY, CDR2 SYGVKD. The CDR3 runs to 13 residues. CDR3 in DNA: TGTGCCATCCCGGGACTAGGTGTCGGGGAGCTGTTTTTT. Residues: CAIPGLGVGELFF.

The genes are TRBV4-2 and TRBJ2-1; TRBD1 aligns across 9 bases. Germline-derived CDR1 and CDR2 are LGHNA and YNFKEQ. V trimming: 2 bases; J trimming: 9 bases; junction bases outside the gene matches: 5. This CDR3 has 14 residues. The CDR3, as DNA: TGTGCCAGCAGCCAACCCGGGACAGGGCCTGAGCAGTTCTTC. Amino acid sequence: CASSQPGTGPEQFF.

The CDR3 region has the DNA TGTGCCAGCAGCTTAAACAGGGGGGGTGAGCAGTTCTTC. It translates to CASSLNRGGEQFF. The rearrangement joins TRBV7-9 to TRBJ2-1, with D possibly being TRBD1 (8 bases). Trimming left V 2 bases short and J 9 bases short, with 11 bases between. This CDR3 comprises 13 residues. CDR1 and CDR2 (germline): SEHNR, FQNEAQ (reference sequence).

The rearrangement uses TRBV9 and TRBJ2-7, with D possibly TRBD1 on 5 matching bases. CDR1 is SGDLS and CDR2 is YYNGEE in the germline V gene. Deletions cut 0 bases from V and 10 bases from J, with 14 bases between. This CDR3 is 13 amino acids long. The CDR3 reads CASSVGGQGNQYF. In nucleotides, the CDR3 is TGTGCCAGCAGCGTAGGTGGTCAGGGAAATCAGTACTTC.

The chain is built from TRBV7-2 and TRBJ2-7; TRBD2 matches at 12 bases. V was clipped by 4 bases and J by 7 bases; unmatched bases: 5. The V gene's germline CDR1 is SGHTA and CDR2 FQGNSA. CDR3 size: 14 residues. The CDR3 coding sequence is TGTGCCAGCAGCTCGGGACTAGCGGGTGATGAGCAGTACTTC. It codes for CASSSGLAGDEQYF. The whole variable domain, filled in from reference TRBV7-2 and TRBJ2-7, reads GAGVSQSPSNKVTEKGKDVELRCDPISGHTALYWYRQSLGQGLEFLIYFQGNSAPDKSGLPSDRFSAERTGGSVSTLTIQRTQQEDSAVYLCASSSGLAGDEQYFGPGTRLTVT.

In this sample, this clone turned up a few times. This chain connects TRBV11-1 to TRBJ1-3; the D is unclear. Germline CDR1 is SGHAT and CDR2 is FQDESV (reference sequence). V lost 5 bases to trimming and J lost 2 bases, with 13 bases between them. This CDR3 region has 15 residues. The CDR3 protein is CASSLGVGTGNTIYF. The CDR3 coding sequence is TGTGCCAGCAGCCTCGGGGTAGGAACTGGAAACACCATATATTTT.

Only one count was recorded for this clone. The gene calls are TRBV20-1 and TRBJ1-2; no reliable D call. The germline gives CDR1 DFQATT, CDR2 SNEGSKA (reference sequence). This CDR3 has 11 amino acids. Trimming removed 4 bases at V and 4 bases at J, with 7 bases between. Written as DNA, the CDR3 is TGCAGTGCTATTGGCTCCTATGGCTACACCTTC. Translation: CSAIGSYGYTF.

The CDR3 region is CASSLLAGISTDTQYF. In DNA, the CDR3 is TGTGCCAGCAGCTTACTGGCGGGCATTAGCACAGATACGCAGTATTTT. The V gene is TRBV7-3, the J gene TRBJ2-3; D might be TRBD2 (5 bases). The CDR3 spans 16 residues. Germline lookup yields CDR1 SGHTA and CDR2 FQGTGA. V was pared by 2 bases and J by 0 bases, with 12 bases between.

The chain recombines TRBV19 with TRBJ1-2; a possible D gene is TRBD1 (5 bases). The CDR3 runs 14 residues. The V gene's germline CDR1 is LNHDA and CDR2 SQIVND (reference sequence). Trimming removed 6 bases at V and 3 bases at J, with 14 bases between. The CDR3, as DNA: TGTGCCAGTAGGGAGACCTCGGGGGACTATGGCTACACCTTC. Encoded protein: CASRETSGDYGYTF.

The V and J genes are TRBV5-4 and TRBJ2-5; 7 bases are shared with TRBD2. The CDR3 contains 13 residues. J lost 2 bases, V lost 4 bases, and 2 bases had no gene match. CDR1 SGHNT and CDR2 YYREEE come from the germline V gene (reference sequence). As DNA, the CDR3 is TGTGCCAGCAGCCGGACTAGTCAAGAGACCCAGTACTTC. Translating it yields CASSRTSQETQYF.

The chain employs TRBV6-1 and TRBJ1-3; D uncertain. V gave up 0 bases and J gave up 0 bases, with 12 bases separating them. From germline, CDR1 is MNHNS and CDR2 SASEGT. The CDR3 is made up of 17 amino acids. The CDR3 DNA sequence: TGTGCCAGCAGTGAAGCGCTCAGACTAAACTCTGGAAACACCATATATTTT. It is translated as CASSEALRLNSGNTIYF.

V and J are TRBV5-1 and TRBJ1-1; D is undetermined. Trimming pared 2 bases from V and 0 bases from J, leaving 20 bases between. Germline V lookup: CDR1 SGHRS, CDR2 YFSETQ. This CDR3 is built from 18 residues. The CDR3 loop is CASSFSGVGIGVNTEAFF. CDR3 in DNA: TGCGCCAGCAGCTTTAGCGGAGTAGGGATTGGGGTGAACACTGAAGCTTTCTTT.

The chain recombines TRBV28 with TRBJ1-5; the match to TRBD1 covers 7 bases. CDR1 is MDHEN, CDR2 SYDVKM, per germline. The length of the CDR3 is 16 residues. Trimming took 3 bases from V and 1 from J; bases not matched to a gene: 6. The CDR3 region is CASSFRAGGSNQPQHF. CDR3 bases: TGTGCCAGCAGTTTTCGGGCAGGGGGGAGCAATCAGCCCCAGCATTTT. Supplemented by reference TRBV28 and TRBJ1-5, the full variable domain reads DVKVTQSSRYLVKRTGEKVFLECVQDMDHENMFWYRQDPGLGLRLIYFSYDVKMKEKGDIPEGYSVSREKKERFSLILESASTNQTSMYLCASSFRAGGSNQPQHFGDGTRLSIL.

This rearrangement joins TRBV7-8 to TRBJ2-1, with 12 bases that match TRBD2. The length of the CDR3 is 13 residues. Germline CDR1 is SGHVS and CDR2 is FQNEAQ. After removal of 11 bases from V and 8 bases from J, the junction contained 7 bases not matched to a gene. The CDR3 here is CAETSGRMDEQFF. In DNA form, the CDR3 reads TGTGCCGAAACTAGCGGGAGGATGGATGAGCAGTTCTTC.

The rearrangement joins TRBV6-2 or TRBV6-3 to TRBJ1-1; TRBD1 aligns across 7 bases. The germline V gene has CDR1 MNHEY and CDR2 SVGEGT. This CDR3 comprises 12 residues. V dropped 5 bases and J dropped 6; count of bases not matched to a gene: 3. The CDR3 spells CASSRQGAEAFF. For the CDR3, the DNA is TGTGCCAGCAGTAGACAGGGAGCTGAAGCTTTCTTT.

This clone turned up a few times. The gene calls are TRBV15 and TRBJ2-7; the D gene is possibly TRBD2 (5 bases). Germline-derived CDR1 and CDR2 are LNHNV and YYDKDF (reference sequence). This CDR3 has 15 amino acids. The V gene lost 2 bases and the J gene lost 0 bases, with 11 bases spanning the gap. The CDR3 is CATSRRRSDSYEQYF. The CDR3, as DNA: TGTGCCACCAGCAGACGGAGGAGTGACTCCTACGAGCAGTACTTC.

V usage is TRBV5-6 and J usage is TRBJ2-1; 7 bases map to TRBD2. The V gene end was trimmed by 0 bases and the J gene end by 5 bases; junction bases not matched to a gene: 5. Germline V lookup: CDR1 SGHDT, CDR2 YYEEEE. The CDR3 covers 15 residues. CDR3: CASSLGGGANNEQFF. CDR3 bases: TGTGCCAGCAGCTTGGGCGGGGGTGCCAACAATGAGCAGTTCTTC. The full variable domain, completed using reference TRBV5-6 and TRBJ2-1, is DAGVTQSPTHLIKTRGQQVTLRCSPKSGHDTVSWYQQALGQGPQFIFQYYEEEERQRGNFPDRFSGHQFPNYSSELNVNALLLGDSALYLCASSLGGGANNEQFFGPGTRLTVL.

The chain is built from TRBV7-2 and TRBJ1-5, with 10 bases fitting TRBD1. The CDR3 covers 19 residues. Germline values: CDR1 SGHTA, CDR2 FQGNSA. The V and J ends lost 2 bases and 5 bases, in that order; junction bases with no gene match: 15. CDR3 amino acids: CASSLRPAGTGDFYQPQHF. The CDR3 coding sequence is TGTGCCAGCAGCTTACGTCCGGCCGGGACAGGGGACTTTTATCAGCCCCAGCATTTT.

The chain is built from TRBV5-6 and TRBJ2-1; D perhaps matches TRBD1 (6 bases). The CDR3 totals 15 residues. The germline gives CDR1 SGHDT, CDR2 YYEEEE. The ends were cut back, 2 bases at V and 4 bases at J, with 13 bases in the middle. Here the CDR3 DNA reads TGTGCCAGCAGCTTCAGCAGGGGAGTTTACAATGAGCAGTTCTTC. The encoded protein is CASSFSRGVYNEQFF.

This chain links TRBV2 with TRBJ1-6; no reliable D call. Germline values: CDR1 SNHLY, CDR2 FYNNEI. The CDR3 spans 16 residues. V gave up 7 bases and J gave up 2 bases, with 15 bases separating them. DNA for the CDR3: TGTGCCAGCACCGGAACTACGAACCCCTATAATTCACCCCTCCACTTT. It codes for CASTGTTNPYNSPLHF.

The chain uses TRBV25-1 and TRBJ1-3; TRBD1 matches at 8 bases. The ends lost 4 bases at V and 0 bases at J; junction bases unmatched: 5. Germline V lookup: CDR1 MGHDK, CDR2 SYGVNS. This CDR3 region has 16 residues. This CDR3 reads CASSGTGLYSGNTIYF. In nucleotides, the CDR3 is TGTGCCAGCAGTGGGACAGGGTTATACTCTGGAAACACCATATATTTT.